This T cell receptor (beta chain) was recovered during a study of cytomegalovirus exposure and HLA in healthy donors. Study-wide background: Within the Caucasian-associated ancestry cluster were around 81% of the approximately 400 genotyped donors.

V gave up 4 bases and J gave up 6 bases, with 18 bases separating them. CDR1 is SNHLY and CDR2 is FYNNEI in the germline V gene. CDR3 length: 16 amino acids. Primers for the PCR totalled 60 Vbeta and 13 Jbeta. Clones were read by immunoSEQ multiplex PCR, and TCRdb kept only the in-frame ones, dropping some. The sample records over 150,000 clones, roughly 80% being singletons. The sample was PBMCs. The V and J genes are TRBV2 and TRBJ1-4; unclear D gene. This receptor was obtained from a woman in her 30s in good health and CMV-seropositive. This CDR3 reads CASSAVSGMGDEKLFF. CDR3 in DNA: TGTGCCAGCAGTGCCGTCTCTGGAATGGGAGATGAAAAACTGTTTTTT.